The clone carrying this TCR beta chain was counted a few times. What it recognizes is unknown. Cultured CD4+ T-cell DNA underwent Oncomine TCR Beta short-read sequencing. TCRdb re-called the PCR reads with MiXCR, one entry per CDR3 protein. The profile shows about 16,000 distinct CDR3 sequences, 75% of them singletons. The data were taken from a study of vaccination and CD4 T cells after COVID-19. Study summary: Drawing of post-COVID samples took place a median approximately 100 days after diagnosis (range 35 to 161). At a median about 78 days (range 14 to 241) after dose two, post-vaccine samples were obtained.

Treatment noted: approximately nine-day PBMC culture with coronavirus spike peptide pools or control peptides (ViraFEST assay). From the approximately 10-day cultures, CD4+ T cells were isolated by negative selection. CDR1 is MNHNS, CDR2 SASEGT, per germline. V gave up 6 bases and J gave up 5 bases; unmatched junction bases: 3. The CDR3 has 15 amino acids. The specimen comprised CD4+ T cells from blood, cultured in vitro, sampled after SARS-CoV-2 vaccination. This receptor was taken from a human donor who received a COVID-19 vaccine. The chain recombines TRBV6-1 with TRBJ2-3, with 15 nucleotides matching TRBD2. This CDR3 is CASSGTSGGQDTQYF. CDR3 DNA sequence: TGTGCCAGCAGCGGGACTAGCGGGGGGCAAGATACGCAGTATTTT.